One TCR beta chain is described in this entry. Its antigen is currently unknown. The data derive from a study of somatic mutations in cytotoxic T cells in rheumatoid arthritis. Regarding the study as a whole: Clonality of CD8+ cells rose with age in rheumatoid arthritis patients but not healthy controls. About an eighth of the roughly 65 patients had a largest CD8+ clone above 20% of CD8+ cells. Levels of CD8+ T-cell clonality in rheumatoid arthritis patients were statistically indistinguishable from those seen in age-matched healthy controls, with no significant difference.

V was trimmed by 11 bases and J by 5 bases, leaving 21 bases between them. CDR3 length: 14 amino acids. Repertoires were generated with immunoSEQ multiplex PCR, while TCRdb's copy carries only in-frame clones and drops some. The sample yields roughly 9,800 clones, just over 90% seen once. The genes are TRBV23-1 and TRBJ1-1; D perhaps matches TRBD1 (5 bases). TRBV23-1 is filed as an ORF, its function uncertain. The sample comprised CD8+ T cells sorted from blood. This clonotype was obtained from a woman aged 18-30 years with rheumatoid arthritis. The CDR3 region is CAYYRGWAGTEAFF. The CDR3 coding sequence is TGCGCCTATTATCGGGGGTGGGCCGGGACTGAAGCTTTCTTT.